The subject of this entry is one T cell receptor (beta chain). No antigen is known for it. This specimen belongs to a study of siplizumab effects on memory and regulatory T cells. The study, taken as a whole, reports: Naive T cells seemed more diverse than memory cells and seemed major alloresponse contributors.

V was trimmed by 0 bases and J by 6 bases, leaving 11 bases between them. The CDR3 has 13 residues. CDR1 and CDR2 (germline): GTSNPN, SVGIG (reference sequence). The table came from immunoSEQ multiplex PCR; TCRdb's copy has only in-frame clones and leaves some out. Here the sample spans around 100,000 clones, 93% being singletons. V usage is TRBV30 and J usage is TRBJ1-1; D is perhaps TRBD1 (6 bases). The sequence was obtained from a human donor in good health. The specimen was Tregs sorted from blood. The DNA of the CDR3 is TGTGCCTGGAGTGTTTTTAGGGGGGCTGAAGCTTTCTTT. Its protein product is CAWSVFRGAEAFF.